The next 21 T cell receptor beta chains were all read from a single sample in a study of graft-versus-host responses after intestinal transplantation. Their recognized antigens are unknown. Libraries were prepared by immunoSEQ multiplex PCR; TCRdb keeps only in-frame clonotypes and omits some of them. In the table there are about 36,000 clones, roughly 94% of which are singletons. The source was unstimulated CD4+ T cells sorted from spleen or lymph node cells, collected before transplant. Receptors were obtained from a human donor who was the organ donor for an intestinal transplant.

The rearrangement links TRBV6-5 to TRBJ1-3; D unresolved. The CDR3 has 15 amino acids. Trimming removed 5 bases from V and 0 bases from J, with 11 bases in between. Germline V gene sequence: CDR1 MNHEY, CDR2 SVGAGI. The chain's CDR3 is CASSTFRDSGNTIYF. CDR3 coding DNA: TGTGCCAGCAGTACCTTCCGAGACTCTGGAAACACCATATATTTT.

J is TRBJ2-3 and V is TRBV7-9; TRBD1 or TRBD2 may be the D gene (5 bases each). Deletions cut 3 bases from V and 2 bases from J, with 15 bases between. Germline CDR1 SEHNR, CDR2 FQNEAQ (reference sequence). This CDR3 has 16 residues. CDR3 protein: CASSFGGVLTTDTQYF. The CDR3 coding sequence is TGTGCCAGCAGCTTTGGGGGAGTATTAACCACAGATACGCAGTATTTT.

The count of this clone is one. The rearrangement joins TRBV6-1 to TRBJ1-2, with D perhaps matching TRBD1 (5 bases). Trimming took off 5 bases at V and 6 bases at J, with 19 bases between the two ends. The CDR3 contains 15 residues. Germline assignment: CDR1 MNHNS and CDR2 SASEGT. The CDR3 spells CASSFRTPGTNGYTF. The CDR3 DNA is TGTGCCAGCAGTTTCCGGACACCGGGGACCAATGGCTACACCTTC.

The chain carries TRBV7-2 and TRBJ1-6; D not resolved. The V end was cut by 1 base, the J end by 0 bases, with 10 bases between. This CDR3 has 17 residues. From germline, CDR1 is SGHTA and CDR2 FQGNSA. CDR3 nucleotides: TGTGCCAGCAGCTTAGTTGTCAGGAGCTCCTATAATTCACCCCTCCACTTT. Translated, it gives CASSLVVRSSYNSPLHF.

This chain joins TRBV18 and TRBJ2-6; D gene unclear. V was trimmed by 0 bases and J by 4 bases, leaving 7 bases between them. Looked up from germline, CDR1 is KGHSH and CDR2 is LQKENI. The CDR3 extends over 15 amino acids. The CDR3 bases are TGTGCCAGCTCACCACCGAGTCCCGGGGCCAACGTCCTGACTTTC. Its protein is CASSPPSPGANVLTF.

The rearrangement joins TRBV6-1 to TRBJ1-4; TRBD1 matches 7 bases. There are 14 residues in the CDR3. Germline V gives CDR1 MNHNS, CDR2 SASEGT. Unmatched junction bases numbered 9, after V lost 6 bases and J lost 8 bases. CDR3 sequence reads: CASRGDRPMEKLFF. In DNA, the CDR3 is TGTGCCAGCAGGGGGGACAGACCAATGGAAAAACTGTTTTTT.

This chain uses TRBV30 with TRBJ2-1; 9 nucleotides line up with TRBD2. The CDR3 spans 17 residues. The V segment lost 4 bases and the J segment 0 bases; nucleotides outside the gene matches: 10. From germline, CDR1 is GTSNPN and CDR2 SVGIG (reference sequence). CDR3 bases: TGTGCCTGGAACAAAGCGGGGGGCCTCAGCTCCTACAATGAGCAGTTCTTC. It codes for CAWNKAGGLSSYNEQFF.

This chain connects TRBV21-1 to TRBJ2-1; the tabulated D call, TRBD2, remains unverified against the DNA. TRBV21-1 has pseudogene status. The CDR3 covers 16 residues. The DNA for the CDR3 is TGTGCCAGCAGCCCCCCCGCCTATAGCTCCTACAATGAGCAGTTCTTC. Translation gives CASSPPAYSSYNEQFF.

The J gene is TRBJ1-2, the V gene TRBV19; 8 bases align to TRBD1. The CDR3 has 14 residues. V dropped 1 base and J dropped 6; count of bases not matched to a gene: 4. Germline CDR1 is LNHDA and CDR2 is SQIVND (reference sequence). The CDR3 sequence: CASSIAGQENGYTF. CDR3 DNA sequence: TGTGCCAGTAGTATAGCGGGACAGGAAAATGGCTACACCTTC. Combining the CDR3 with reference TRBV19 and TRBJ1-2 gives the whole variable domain DGGITQSPKYLFRKEGQNVTLSCEQNLNHDAMYWYRQDPGQGLRLIYYSQIVNDFQKGDIAEGYSVSREKKESFPLTVTSAQKNPTAFYLCASSIAGQENGYTFGSGTRLTVV.

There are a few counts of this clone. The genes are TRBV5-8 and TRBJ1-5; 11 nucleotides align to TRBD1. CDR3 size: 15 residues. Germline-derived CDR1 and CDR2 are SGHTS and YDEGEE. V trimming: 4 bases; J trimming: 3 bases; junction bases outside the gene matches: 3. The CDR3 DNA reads TGTGCCAGCAGCCTAGGACAGGGGGCCAATCAGCCCCAGCATTTT. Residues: CASSLGQGANQPQHF.

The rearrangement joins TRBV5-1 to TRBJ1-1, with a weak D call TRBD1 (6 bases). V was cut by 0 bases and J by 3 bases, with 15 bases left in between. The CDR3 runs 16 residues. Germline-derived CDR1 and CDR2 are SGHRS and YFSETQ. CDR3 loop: CASSLGRGRLDTEAFF. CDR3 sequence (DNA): TGCGCCAGCAGCTTGGGCCGGGGGCGCTTGGACACTGAAGCTTTCTTT.

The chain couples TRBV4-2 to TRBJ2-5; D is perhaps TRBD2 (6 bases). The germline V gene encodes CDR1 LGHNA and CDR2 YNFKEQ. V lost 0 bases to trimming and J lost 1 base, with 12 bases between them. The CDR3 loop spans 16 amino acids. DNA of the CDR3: TGTGCCAGCAGCCAAGAAGTAGCGGAGACCCAAGAGACCCAGTACTTC. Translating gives CASSQEVAETQETQYF.

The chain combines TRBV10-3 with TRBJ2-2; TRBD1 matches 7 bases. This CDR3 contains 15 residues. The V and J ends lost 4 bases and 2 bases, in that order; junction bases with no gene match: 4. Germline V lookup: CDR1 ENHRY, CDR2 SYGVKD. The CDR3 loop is CAISGDRDNTGELFF. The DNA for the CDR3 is TGTGCCATCAGTGGTGACAGGGACAACACCGGGGAGCTGTTTTTT.

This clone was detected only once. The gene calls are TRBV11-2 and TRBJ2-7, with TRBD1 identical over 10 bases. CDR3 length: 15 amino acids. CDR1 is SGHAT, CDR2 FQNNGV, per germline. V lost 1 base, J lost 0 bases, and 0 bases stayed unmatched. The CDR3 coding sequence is TGTGCCAGCAGCTTAGGGACAGGGGGCTCCTACGAGCAGTACTTC. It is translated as CASSLGTGGSYEQYF.

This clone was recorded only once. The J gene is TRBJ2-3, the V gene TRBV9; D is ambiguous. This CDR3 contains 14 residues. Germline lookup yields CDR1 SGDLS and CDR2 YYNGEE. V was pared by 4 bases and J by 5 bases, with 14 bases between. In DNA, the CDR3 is TGTGCCAGCAGCCCAGACCCCCTACGAGATACGCAGTATTTT. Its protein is CASSPDPLRDTQYF.

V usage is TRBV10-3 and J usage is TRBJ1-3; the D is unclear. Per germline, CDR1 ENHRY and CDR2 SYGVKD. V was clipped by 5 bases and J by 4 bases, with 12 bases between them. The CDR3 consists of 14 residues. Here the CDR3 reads CAISRRDAGNTIYF. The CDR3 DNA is TGTGCCATCAGTAGAAGGGATGCGGGAAACACCATATATTTT.

The CDR3: CASSAQGTGELFF. The CDR3 DNA follows: TGTGCCAGCAGCGCACAGGGGACCGGGGAGCTGTTTTTT. V and J are TRBV7-3 and TRBJ2-2, with 7 bases fitting TRBD1. The CDR3 totals 13 residues. J gave up 5 bases and V 5 bases, and 2 bases lay outside the gene matches. Germline lookup yields CDR1 SGHTA and CDR2 FQGTGA.

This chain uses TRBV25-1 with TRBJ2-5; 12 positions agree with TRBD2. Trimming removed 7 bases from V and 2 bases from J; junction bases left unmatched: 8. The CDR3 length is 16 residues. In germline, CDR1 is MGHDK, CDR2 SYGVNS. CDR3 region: CASIPGTSGSQETQYF. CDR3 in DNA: TGTGCCAGCATTCCGGGGACTAGCGGGTCTCAAGAGACCCAGTACTTC.

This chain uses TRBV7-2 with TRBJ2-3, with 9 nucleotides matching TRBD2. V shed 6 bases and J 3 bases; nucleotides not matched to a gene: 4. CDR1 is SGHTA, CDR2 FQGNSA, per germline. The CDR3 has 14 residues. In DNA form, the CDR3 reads TGTGCCAGCAGTAGGAGCGGGGGGACAGATACGCAGTATTTT. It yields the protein CASSRSGGTDTQYF.

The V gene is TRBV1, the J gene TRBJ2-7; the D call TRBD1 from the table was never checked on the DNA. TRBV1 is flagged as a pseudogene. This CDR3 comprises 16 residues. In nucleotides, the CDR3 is TGCACCAGCAGCCCCCTGCAGGGGGTGATCTCCTACGAGCAGTACTTC. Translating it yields CTSSPLQGVISYEQYF.

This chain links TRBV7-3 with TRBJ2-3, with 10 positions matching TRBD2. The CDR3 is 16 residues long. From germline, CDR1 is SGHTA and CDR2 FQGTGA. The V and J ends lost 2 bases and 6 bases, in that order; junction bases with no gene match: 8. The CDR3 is CASSLHGAGGKDTQYF. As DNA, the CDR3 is TGTGCCAGCAGCTTACACGGAGCGGGGGGGAAGGATACGCAGTATTTT.